This record looks at one TCR beta chain sequence and its context. Clones were read by immunoSEQ multiplex PCR, and TCRdb kept only the in-frame ones, dropping some. The sample contains around 200,000 clones, 85% to 90% of which appear only once. The source of the sample is a study of T cell responses to AZD1222 COVID-19 vaccine. Study background: Analysis merged second doses at about 4 or about 12 weeks.

Germline trimming cut 4 bases from V and 4 bases from J; bases unmatched to any gene: 8. CDR1 WNHNN and CDR2 SYGVQD come from the germline V gene (reference sequence). The CDR3 loop spans 16 amino acids. The sample was peripheral blood, taken on day 0 of AZD1222 vaccination. This TCR was recovered from an adult in good health. The V gene is TRBV10-1, the J gene TRBJ2-5; 11 bases fit TRBD1. The CDR3 nucleotides are TGCGCCAGCAGTGGCCGGACAGGGGGCATGGTAGAGACCCAGTACTTC. Encoded protein: CASSGRTGGMVETQYF.